These 9 T cell receptor beta chains share one sample of origin, sequenced in a study of cytomegalovirus exposure and HLA in healthy donors. The PCR employed 60 Vbeta primers together with 13 Jbeta primers. This table comes from immunoSEQ multiplex PCR, and its TCRdb copy is limited to in-frame clones, with some not included. This table has about 110,000 clones, 81% appearing once. Material: PBMCs. These receptors were obtained from a woman in her 30s in good health and CMV-seronegative.

CDR3 residues: CASIEGNSYEQYF. The CDR3 nucleotides read TGTGCCAGCATAGAGGGAAACTCCTACGAGCAGTACTTC. V and J are TRBV28 and TRBJ2-7; TRBD2 is a possible D gene (5 bases). Trimming left V 7 bases short and J 0 bases short, with 10 bases between. This CDR3 is 13 amino acids long. Germline CDR1 MDHEN, CDR2 SYDVKM.

The table lists this clone with a count of one. This sequence joins TRBV11-3 and TRBJ2-1; 14 nucleotides align to TRBD2. The CDR3 loop spans 17 amino acids. J gave up 9 bases and V 5 bases, and 12 bases lay outside the gene matches. CDR1 SGHNT and CDR2 YENEEA come from the germline V gene. CDR3 DNA: TGTGCCAGCAGCCACGGCCAGACTAGCGGGAGGGCCGGTGAGCAGTTCTTC. Its translation is CASSHGQTSGRAGEQFF.

The gene calls are TRBV6-1 and TRBJ2-3; weak D call: TRBD2 (6 bases). V lost 7 bases, J lost 2 bases, and 13 bases lay in between. Germline V CDR1 and CDR2: MNHNS, SASEGT. This CDR3 has 14 residues. DNA of the CDR3: TGTGCCAGCACCGAACGGGGGAACACAGATACGCAGTATTTT. Encoded protein: CASTERGNTDTQYF.

The CDR3 region has the DNA TGTGCCAGCAGTGAAGTTCCGAGGAGGGGATGTATCCACGAGCAGTACTTC. Amino acids: CASSEVPRRGCIHEQYF. V usage is TRBV2 and J usage is TRBJ2-7; possible D gene TRBD2, 6 bases. The CDR3 has 17 residues. From germline, CDR1 is SNHLY and CDR2 FYNNEI. V lost 1 base and J lost 5, with 21 bases in between.

Only a few counts were recorded for this clone. J is TRBJ2-1 and V is TRBV7-9; D remains ambiguous. The length of the CDR3 is 11 residues. V lost 6 bases and J lost 9, with 9 bases in between. CDR1 is SEHNR and CDR2 is FQNEAQ in the germline V gene (reference sequence). The CDR3 sequence: CASSLSREQFF. In DNA, the CDR3 is TGTGCCAGCAGTCTGTCTCGTGAGCAGTTCTTC. The whole variable domain, filled in from reference TRBV7-9 and TRBJ2-1, reads DTGVSQNPRHKITKRGQNVTFRCDPISEHNRLYWYRQTLGQGPEFLTYFQNEAQLEKSRLLSDRFSAERPKGSFSTLEIQRTEQGDSAMYLCASSLSREQFFGPGTRLTVL.

The chain is built from TRBV5-1 and TRBJ2-3; TRBD1 agrees at 9 bases. Germline V gives CDR1 SGHRS, CDR2 YFSETQ. Trimming took 3 bases from V and 1 from J; bases not matched to a gene: 3. The CDR3 covers 15 residues. The CDR3 is CASSWRTGGTDTQYF. CDR3 coding DNA: TGCGCCAGCAGCTGGCGGACAGGGGGCACAGATACGCAGTATTTT.

The rearrangement joins TRBV4-2 to TRBJ2-1, with D perhaps matching TRBD1 (6 bases). This CDR3 is 16 amino acids long. Germline V CDR1 and CDR2: LGHNA, YNFKEQ. V lost 0 bases and J 4 bases, leaving 13 bases between the germline ends. CDR3 coding DNA: TGTGCCAGCAGCCAAGAGACTGGGACAAGATACAATGAGCAGTTCTTC. Amino acids: CASSQETGTRYNEQFF.

The chain combines TRBV11-3 with TRBJ2-2; D unclear. Germline V lookup: CDR1 SGHNT, CDR2 YENEEA. The CDR3 length is 15 residues. The V gene lost 6 bases and the J gene lost 0 bases, with 11 bases spanning the gap. In DNA, the CDR3 is TGTGCCAGCAGTCTCCGCGGTGCGAACACCGGGGAGCTGTTTTTT. It yields the protein CASSLRGANTGELFF.

The chain combines TRBV25-1 with TRBJ2-1, with TRBD2 identical over 8 bases. This CDR3 is built from 16 residues. Looked up from germline, CDR1 is MGHDK and CDR2 is SYGVNS. Losses at the gene ends were 3 bases for V and 10 bases for J; bases not matched to a gene: 14. CDR3 coding DNA: TGTGCCAGCAGTGATCCTTCCGCGGGAGGAGCAGGGGAGCAGTTCTTC. Amino acid sequence: CASSDPSAGGAGEQFF. Looking up the rest from reference TRBV25-1 and TRBJ2-1 gives the full variable domain: EADIYQTPRYLVIGTGKKITLECSQTMGHDKMYWYQQDPGMELHLIHYSYGVNSTEKGDLSSESTVSRIRTEHFPLTLESARPSHTSQYLCASSDPSAGGAGEQFFGPGTRLTVL.